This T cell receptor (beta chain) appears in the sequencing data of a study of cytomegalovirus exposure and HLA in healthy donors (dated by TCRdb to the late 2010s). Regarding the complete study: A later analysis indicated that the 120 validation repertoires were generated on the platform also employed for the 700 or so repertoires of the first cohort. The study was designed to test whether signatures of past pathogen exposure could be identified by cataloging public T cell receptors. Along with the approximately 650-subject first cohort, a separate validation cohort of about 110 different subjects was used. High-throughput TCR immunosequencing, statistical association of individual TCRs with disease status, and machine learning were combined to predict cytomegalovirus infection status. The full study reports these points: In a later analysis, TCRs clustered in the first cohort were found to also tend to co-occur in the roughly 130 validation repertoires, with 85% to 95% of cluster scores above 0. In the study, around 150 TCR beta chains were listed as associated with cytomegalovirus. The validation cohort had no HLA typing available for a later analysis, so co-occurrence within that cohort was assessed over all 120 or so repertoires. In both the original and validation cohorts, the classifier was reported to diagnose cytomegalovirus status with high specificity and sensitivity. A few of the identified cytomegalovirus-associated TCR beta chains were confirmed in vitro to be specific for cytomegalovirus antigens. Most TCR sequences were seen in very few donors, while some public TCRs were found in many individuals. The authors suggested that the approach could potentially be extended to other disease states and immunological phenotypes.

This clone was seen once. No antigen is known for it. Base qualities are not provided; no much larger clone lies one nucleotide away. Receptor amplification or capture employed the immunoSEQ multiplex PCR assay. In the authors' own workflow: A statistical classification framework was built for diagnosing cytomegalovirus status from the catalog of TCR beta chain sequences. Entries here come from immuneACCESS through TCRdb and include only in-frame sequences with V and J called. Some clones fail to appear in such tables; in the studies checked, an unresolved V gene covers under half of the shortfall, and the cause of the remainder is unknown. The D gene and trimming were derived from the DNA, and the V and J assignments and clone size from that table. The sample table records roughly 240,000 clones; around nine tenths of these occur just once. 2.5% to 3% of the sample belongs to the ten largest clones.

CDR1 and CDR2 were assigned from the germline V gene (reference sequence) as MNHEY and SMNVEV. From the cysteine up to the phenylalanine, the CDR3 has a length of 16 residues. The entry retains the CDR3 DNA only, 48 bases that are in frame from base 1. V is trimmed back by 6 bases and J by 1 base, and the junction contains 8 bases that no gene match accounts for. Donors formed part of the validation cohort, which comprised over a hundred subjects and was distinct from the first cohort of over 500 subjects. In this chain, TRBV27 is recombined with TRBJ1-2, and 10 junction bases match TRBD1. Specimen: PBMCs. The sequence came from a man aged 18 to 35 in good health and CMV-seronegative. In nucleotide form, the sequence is TGTGCCAGCAGCAAAGCCGGGACAGGGGTTAACTATGGCTACACCTTC. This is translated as CASSKAGTGVNYGYTF.